The 6 T cell receptor beta chains presented below share a single source sample, sequenced in a study of T-cell reconstitution after alpha-beta-depleted transplantation in children. Unique molecular identifiers were used to barcode this TCRbeta library. One entry per CDR3 protein, called by TCRdb with MiXCR from the PCR reads. The table has some 240,000 distinct CDR3 sequences, 9.7% seen once. Here the sequenced sample was PBMCs from the stem cell graft donor, taken from the stem cell graft. These receptors originate from a human donor who donated a stem cell graft to a child with SCID.

This clonotype has a count of ten or more. V and J are TRBV12-3 or TRBV12-4 and TRBJ2-2; the D gene could be TRBD1 or TRBD2 (6 bases each). The CDR3 totals 14 residues. V was trimmed by 3 bases and J by 6 bases, leaving 11 bases between them. In DNA, the CDR3 is TGTGCCAGCAGTTTTGGGGGGCGGGCCGGGGAGCTGTTTTTT. This sequence encodes CASSFGGRAGELFF.

This clonotype was counted at least ten times. This chain uses TRBV20-1 with TRBJ2-7; D ambiguous. Trimming took off 3 bases at V and 0 bases at J, with 15 bases between the two ends. This CDR3 is 15 amino acids long. From germline, CDR1 is DFQATT and CDR2 SNEGSKA (reference sequence). The CDR3 loop reads CSASSGGPNSYEQYF. Written as DNA, the CDR3 is TGCAGTGCTAGTTCCGGCGGCCCGAACTCCTACGAGCAGTACTTC.

This clonotype appeared many times. V usage is TRBV5-1 and J usage is TRBJ1-3; the D gene is possibly TRBD1 (6 bases). This CDR3 spans 14 amino acids. Trimming stripped 2 bases from V and 2 bases from J, with 8 bases between. Germline CDR1 reads SGHRS; CDR2 reads YFSETQ. The chain's CDR3 is CASSFGGPGNTIYF. The DNA of the CDR3 is TGCGCCAGCAGCTTCGGGGGCCCTGGAAACACCATATATTTT.

In its sample, this clonotype was seen many times. The rearrangement links TRBV6-5 to TRBJ1-2, with D possibly matching TRBD1 (5 bases). The CDR3 runs 12 residues. The germline CDR1 and CDR2 sequences are MNHEY and SVGAGI. Trimming took 6 bases from V and 8 from J, leaving 13 bases between them. This chain's CDR3 is CASSSGLEGYTF. CDR3 nucleotides: TGTGCCAGCAGCTCAGGGTTAGAGGGCTACACCTTC.

This clonotype was found many times. V and J are TRBV20-1 and TRBJ1-5, with D unresolved. Germline lookup yields CDR1 DFQATT and CDR2 SNEGSKA (reference sequence). Deletions cut 3 bases from V and 0 bases from J, with 9 bases between. The CDR3 loop spans 14 amino acids. CDR3 nucleotides: TGCAGTGCTAGGGAGCTTTATAGCAATCAGCCCCAGCATTTT. It is translated as CSARELYSNQPQHF.

Ten or more counts support this clonotype. The chain employs TRBV7-2 and TRBJ1-2; D remains unclear. Germline CDR1 is SGHTA and CDR2 is FQGNSA. The germline V and J ends were trimmed by 2 bases and 5 bases, with 6 bases remaining between them. The CDR3 consists of 12 residues. The CDR3 region has the DNA TGTGCCAGCAGCTTACTTGGGTATGGCTACACCTTC. It yields the protein CASSLLGYGYTF.